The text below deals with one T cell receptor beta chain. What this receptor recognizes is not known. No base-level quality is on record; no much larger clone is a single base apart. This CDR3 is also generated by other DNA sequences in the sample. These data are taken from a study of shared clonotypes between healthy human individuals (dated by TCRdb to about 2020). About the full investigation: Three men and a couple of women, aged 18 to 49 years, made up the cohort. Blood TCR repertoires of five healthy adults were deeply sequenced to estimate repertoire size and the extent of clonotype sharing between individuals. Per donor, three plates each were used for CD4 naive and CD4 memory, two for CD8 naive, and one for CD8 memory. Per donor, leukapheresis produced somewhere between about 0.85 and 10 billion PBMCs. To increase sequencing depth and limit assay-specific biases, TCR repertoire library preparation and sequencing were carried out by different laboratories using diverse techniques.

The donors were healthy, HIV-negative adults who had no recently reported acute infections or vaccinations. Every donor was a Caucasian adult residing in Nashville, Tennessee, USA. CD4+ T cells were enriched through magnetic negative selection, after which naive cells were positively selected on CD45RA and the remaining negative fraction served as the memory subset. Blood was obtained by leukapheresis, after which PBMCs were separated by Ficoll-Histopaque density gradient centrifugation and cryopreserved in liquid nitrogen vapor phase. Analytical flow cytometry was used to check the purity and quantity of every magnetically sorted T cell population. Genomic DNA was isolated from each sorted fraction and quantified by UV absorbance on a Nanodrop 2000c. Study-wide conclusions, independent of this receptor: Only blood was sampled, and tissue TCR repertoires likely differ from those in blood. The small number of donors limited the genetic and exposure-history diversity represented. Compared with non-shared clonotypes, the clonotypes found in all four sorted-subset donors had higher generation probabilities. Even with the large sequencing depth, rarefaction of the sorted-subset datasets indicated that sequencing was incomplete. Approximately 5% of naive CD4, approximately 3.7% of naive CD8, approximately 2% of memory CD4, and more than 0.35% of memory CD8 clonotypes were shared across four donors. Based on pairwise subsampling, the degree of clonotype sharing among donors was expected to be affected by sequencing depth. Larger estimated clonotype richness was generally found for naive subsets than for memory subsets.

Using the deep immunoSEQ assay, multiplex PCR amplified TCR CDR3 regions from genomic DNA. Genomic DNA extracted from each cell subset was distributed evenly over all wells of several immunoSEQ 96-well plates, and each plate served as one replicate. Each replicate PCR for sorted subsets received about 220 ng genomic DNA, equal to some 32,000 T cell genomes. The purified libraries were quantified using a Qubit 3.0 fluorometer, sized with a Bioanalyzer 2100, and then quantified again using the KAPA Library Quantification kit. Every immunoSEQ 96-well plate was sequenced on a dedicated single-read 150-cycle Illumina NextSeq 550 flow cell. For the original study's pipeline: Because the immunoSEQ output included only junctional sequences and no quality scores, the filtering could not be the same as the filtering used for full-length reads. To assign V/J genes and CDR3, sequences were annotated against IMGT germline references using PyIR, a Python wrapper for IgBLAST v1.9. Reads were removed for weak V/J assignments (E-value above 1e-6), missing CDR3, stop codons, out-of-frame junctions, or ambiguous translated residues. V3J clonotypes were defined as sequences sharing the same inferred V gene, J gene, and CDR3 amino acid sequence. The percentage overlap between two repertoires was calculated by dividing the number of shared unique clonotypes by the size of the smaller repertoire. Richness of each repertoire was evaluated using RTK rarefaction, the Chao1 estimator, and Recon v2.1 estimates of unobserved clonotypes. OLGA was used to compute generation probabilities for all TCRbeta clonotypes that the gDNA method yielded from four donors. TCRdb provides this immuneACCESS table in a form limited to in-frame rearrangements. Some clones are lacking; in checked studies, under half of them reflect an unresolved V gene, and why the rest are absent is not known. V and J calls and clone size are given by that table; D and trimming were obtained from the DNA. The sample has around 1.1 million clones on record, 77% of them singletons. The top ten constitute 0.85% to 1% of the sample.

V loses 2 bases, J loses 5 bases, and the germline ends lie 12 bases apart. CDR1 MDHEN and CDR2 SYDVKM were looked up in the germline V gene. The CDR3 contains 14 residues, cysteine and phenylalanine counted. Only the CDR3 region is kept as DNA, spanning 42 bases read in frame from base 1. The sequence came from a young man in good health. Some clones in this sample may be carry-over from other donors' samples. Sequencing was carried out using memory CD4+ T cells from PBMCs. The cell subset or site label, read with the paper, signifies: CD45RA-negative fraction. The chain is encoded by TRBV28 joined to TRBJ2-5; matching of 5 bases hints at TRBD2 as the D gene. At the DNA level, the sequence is TGTGCCAGCAGTTTAGTGGGAGTGGGGGAGACCCAGTACTTC. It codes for CASSLVGVGETQYF.